This entry features one T cell receptor (beta chain) sequence. The data were taken from a study of T cell responses to AZD1222 COVID-19 vaccine. The CDR3 spans 14 residues. The germline gives CDR1 SGHDT, CDR2 YYEEEE. With 1 base removed from V and 4 bases from J, the gap between germline ends came to 9 bases. Here immunoSEQ multiplex PCR was the method, and the copy in TCRdb shows in-frame clones only, minus some. The sample holds about 76,000 clones; about three quarters are singletons and the top ten take 27%. The source was peripheral blood, collected 28 days after the second dose of the MenACWY control vaccine. The receptor comes from an adult who received the MenACWY meningococcal vaccine as a control. The chain joins TRBV5-6 to TRBJ2-1; TRBD1 is a possible D gene (5 bases). This CDR3 reads CASSLWGRYNEQFF. CDR3 nucleotides: TGTGCCAGCAGCTTGTGGGGCAGGTACAATGAGCAGTTCTTC.